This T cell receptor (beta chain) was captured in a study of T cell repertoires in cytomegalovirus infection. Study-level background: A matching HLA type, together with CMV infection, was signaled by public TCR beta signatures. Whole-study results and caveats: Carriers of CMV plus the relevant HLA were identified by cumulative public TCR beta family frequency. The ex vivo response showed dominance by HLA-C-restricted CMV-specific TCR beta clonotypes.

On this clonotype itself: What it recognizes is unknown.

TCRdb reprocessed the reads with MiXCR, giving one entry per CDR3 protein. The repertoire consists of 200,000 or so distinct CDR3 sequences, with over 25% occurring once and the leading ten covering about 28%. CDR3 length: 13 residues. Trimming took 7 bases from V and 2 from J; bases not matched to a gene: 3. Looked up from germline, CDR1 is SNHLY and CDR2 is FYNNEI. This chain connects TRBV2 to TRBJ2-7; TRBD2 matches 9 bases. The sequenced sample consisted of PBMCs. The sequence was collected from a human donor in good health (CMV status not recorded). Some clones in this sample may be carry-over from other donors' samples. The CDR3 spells CASKSGGPYEQYF. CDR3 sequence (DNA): TGTGCCAGCAAGAGCGGGGGGCCCTACGAGCAGTACTTC. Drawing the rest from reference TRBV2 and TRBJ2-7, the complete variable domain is EPEVTQTPSHQVTQMGQEVILRCVPISNHLYFYWYRQILGQKVEFLVSFYNNEISEKSEIFDDQFSVERPDGSNFTLKIRSTKLEDSAMYFCASKSGGPYEQYFGPGTRLTVT.